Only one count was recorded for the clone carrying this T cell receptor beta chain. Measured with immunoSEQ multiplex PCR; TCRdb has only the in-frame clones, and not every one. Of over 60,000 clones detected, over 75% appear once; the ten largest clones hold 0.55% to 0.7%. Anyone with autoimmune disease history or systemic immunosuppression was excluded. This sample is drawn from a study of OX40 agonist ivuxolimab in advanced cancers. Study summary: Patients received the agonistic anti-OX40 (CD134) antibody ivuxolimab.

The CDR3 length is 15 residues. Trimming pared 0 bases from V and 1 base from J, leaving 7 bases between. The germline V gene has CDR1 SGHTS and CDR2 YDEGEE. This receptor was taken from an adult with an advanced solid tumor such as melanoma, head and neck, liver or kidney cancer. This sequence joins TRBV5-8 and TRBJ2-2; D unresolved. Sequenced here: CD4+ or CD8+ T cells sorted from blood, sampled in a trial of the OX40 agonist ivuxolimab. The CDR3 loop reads CASSLGPVNTGELFF. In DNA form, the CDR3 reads TGTGCCAGCAGCTTGGGGCCAGTGAACACCGGGGAGCTGTTTTTT.